This T cell receptor (beta chain) was profiled in a study of blood T cell repertoires in COVID-19. For the study at large: T cells, B-cell-depleted T cells, or PBMCs supplied cDNA or gDNA.

Looked up from germline, CDR1 is SEHNR and CDR2 is FQNEAQ (reference sequence). The trim removed 0 bases at V and 3 bases at J, leaving 4 bases unmatched. This CDR3 region has 16 residues. As processed by the authors: Amplification of reference gene primers provided the estimated nucleated cell counts. Method: immunoSEQ multiplex PCR; TCRdb's copy keeps in-frame clones and lacks some. V and J calls and clone size follow that table, whereas D and trimming were derived from the DNA. Here the sample spans approximately 74,000 clones, more than 80% being singletons. This TCR was sampled from a woman of 80 years or more with active or convalescent COVID-19. The sequenced material came from peripheral blood. V and J are TRBV7-9 and TRBJ2-7, with 11 bases lining up with TRBD2. CDR3 DNA sequence: TGTGCCAGCAGCTTAGCGGTAGCGGGGGGGCTCTACGAGCAGTACTTC. It specifies CASSLAVAGGLYEQYF.